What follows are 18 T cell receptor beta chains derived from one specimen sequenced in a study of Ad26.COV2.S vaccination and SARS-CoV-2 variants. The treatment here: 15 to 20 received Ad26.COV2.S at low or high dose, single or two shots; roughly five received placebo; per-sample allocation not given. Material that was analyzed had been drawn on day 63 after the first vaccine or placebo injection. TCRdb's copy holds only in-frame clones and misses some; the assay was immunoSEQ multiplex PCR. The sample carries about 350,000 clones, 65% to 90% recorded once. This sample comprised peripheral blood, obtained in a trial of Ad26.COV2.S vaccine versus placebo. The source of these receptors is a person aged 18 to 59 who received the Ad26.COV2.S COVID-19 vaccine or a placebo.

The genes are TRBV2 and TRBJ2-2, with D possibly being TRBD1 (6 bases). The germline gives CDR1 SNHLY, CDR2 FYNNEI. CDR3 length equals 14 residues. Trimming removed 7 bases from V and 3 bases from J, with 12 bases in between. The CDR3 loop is CASKMGADTGELFF. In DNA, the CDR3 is TGTGCCAGCAAGATGGGGGCCGACACCGGGGAGCTGTTTTTT.

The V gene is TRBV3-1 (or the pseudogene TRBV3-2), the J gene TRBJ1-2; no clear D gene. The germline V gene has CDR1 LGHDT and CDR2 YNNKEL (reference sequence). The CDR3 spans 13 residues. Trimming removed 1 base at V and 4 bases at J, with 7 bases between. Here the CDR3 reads CASSQGASYGYTF. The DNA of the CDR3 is TGTGCCAGCAGCCAAGGGGCGAGCTATGGCTACACCTTC.

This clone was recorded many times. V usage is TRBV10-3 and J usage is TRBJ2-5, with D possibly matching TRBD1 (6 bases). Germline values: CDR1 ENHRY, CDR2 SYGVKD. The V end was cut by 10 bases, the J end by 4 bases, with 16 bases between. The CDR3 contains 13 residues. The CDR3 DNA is TGTGCCACCACTACAGGGAGCGGAGAGACCCAGTACTTC. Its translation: CATTTGSGETQYF.

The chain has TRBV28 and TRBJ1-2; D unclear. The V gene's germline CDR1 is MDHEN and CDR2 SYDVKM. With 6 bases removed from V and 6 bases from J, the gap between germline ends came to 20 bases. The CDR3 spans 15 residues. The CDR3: CASSRRATPSHGYTF. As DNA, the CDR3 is TGTGCCAGCAGCCGTAGGGCCACCCCCTCCCATGGCTACACCTTC.

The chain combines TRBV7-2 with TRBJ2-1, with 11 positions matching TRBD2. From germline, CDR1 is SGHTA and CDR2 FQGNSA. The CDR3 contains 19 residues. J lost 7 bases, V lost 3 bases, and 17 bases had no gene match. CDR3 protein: CASSFRPLALAGGENEQFF. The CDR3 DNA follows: TGTGCCAGCAGCTTTAGACCGTTGGCCCTAGCGGGAGGAGAGAATGAGCAGTTCTTC.

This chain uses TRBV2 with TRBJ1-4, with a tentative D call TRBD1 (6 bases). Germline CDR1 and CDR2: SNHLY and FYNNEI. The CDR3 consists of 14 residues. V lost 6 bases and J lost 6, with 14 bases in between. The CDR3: CASRPWTDDEKLFF. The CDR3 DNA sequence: TGTGCCAGCAGACCATGGACAGACGATGAAAAACTGTTTTTT.

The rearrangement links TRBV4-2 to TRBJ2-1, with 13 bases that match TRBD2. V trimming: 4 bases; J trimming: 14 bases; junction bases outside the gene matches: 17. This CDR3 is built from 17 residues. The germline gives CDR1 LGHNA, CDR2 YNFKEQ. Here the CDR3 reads CASSLTSGTSGAQDEFF. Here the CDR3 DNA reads TGTGCCAGCAGCCTAACCAGCGGGACTAGCGGGGCCCAGGACGAGTTCTTC.

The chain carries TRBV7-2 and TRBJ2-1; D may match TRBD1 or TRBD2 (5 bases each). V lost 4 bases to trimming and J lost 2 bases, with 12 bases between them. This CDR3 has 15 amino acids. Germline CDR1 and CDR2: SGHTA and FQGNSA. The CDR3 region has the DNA TGTGCCAGCAGCTACCGGGACGCGACCTACAATGAGCAGTTCTTC. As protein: CASSYRDATYNEQFF.

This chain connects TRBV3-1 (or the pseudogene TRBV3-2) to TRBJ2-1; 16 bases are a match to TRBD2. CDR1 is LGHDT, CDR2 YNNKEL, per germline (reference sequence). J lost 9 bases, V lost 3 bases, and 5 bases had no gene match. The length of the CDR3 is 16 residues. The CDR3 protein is CASSQGGLAGGSEQFF. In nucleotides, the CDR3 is TGTGCCAGCAGCCAGGGGGGACTAGCGGGAGGGAGTGAGCAGTTCTTC.

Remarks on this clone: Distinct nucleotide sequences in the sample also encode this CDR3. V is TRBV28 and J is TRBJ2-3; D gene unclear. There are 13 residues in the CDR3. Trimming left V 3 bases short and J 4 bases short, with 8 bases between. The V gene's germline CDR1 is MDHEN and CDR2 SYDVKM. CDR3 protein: CASSLTSPDTQYF. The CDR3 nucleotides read TGTGCCAGCAGTTTGACCAGTCCAGATACGCAGTATTTT.

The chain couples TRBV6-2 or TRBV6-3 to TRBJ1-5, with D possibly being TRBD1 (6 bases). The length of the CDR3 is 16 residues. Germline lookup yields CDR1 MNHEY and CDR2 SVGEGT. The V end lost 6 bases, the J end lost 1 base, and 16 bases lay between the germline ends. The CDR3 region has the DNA TGTGCCAGCAGCGTCCTCAGGACAGCGAGCAATCAGCCCCAGCATTTT. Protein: CASSVLRTASNQPQHF.

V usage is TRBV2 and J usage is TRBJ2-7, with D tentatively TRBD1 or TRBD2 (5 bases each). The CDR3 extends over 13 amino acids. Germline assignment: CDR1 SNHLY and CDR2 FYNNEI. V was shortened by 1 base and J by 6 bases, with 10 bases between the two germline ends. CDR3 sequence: CASSEVKGSEQYF. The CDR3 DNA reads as TGTGCCAGCAGTGAAGTGAAGGGGAGCGAGCAGTACTTC.

The CDR3 loop is CASSPLAGLSYNEQFF. The CDR3 DNA reads as TGTGCCAGCAGTCCACTCGCGGGCCTATCCTACAATGAGCAGTTCTTC. The V call is TRBV7-2, the J call TRBJ2-1; possibly TRBD2 for D (5 bases). V was pared by 6 bases and J by 1 base, with 16 bases between. CDR3 length equals 16 residues. Germline-derived CDR1 and CDR2 are SGHTA and FQGNSA.

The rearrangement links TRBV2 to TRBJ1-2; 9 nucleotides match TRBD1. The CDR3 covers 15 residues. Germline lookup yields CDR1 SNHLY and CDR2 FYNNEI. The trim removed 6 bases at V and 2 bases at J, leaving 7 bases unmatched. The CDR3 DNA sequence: TGTGCCAGCAGGGAGCGGACAGGGGCGAACTATGGCTACACCTTC. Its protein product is CASRERTGANYGYTF. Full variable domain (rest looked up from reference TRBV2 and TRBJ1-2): EPEVTQTPSHQVTQMGQEVILRCVPISNHLYFYWYRQILGQKVEFLVSFYNNEISEKSEIFDDQFSVERPDGSNFTLKIRSTKLEDSAMYFCASRERTGANYGYTFGSGTRLTVV.

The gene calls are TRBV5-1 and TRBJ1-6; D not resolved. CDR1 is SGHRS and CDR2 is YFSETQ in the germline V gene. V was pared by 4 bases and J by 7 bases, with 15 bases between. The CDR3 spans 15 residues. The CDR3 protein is CASSEAGRGNSPLHF. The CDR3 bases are TGCGCCAGCAGCGAGGCCGGACGGGGAAATTCACCCCTCCACTTT.

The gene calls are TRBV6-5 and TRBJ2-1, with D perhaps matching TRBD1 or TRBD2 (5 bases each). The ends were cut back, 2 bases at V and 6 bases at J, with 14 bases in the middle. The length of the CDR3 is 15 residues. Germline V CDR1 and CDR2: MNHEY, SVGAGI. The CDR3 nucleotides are TGTGCCAGCAGTTACGCCGCAGGGACCCGCAATGAGCAGTTCTTC. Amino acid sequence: CASSYAAGTRNEQFF.

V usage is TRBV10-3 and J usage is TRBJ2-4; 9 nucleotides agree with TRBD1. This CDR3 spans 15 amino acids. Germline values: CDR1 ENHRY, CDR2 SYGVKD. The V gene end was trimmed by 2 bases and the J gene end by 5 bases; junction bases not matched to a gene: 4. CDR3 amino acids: CAISEPQGAQNIQYF. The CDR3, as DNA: TGTGCCATCAGTGAGCCACAGGGGGCACAAAACATTCAGTACTTC.

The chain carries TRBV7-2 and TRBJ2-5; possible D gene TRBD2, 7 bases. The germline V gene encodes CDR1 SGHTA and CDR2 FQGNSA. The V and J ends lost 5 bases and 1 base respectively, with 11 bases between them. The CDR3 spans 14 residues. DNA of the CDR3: TGTGCCAGCAGCCTAGGGGGGGTCCAAGAGACCCAGTACTTC. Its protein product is CASSLGGVQETQYF.